A few counts support the clone carrying this T cell receptor beta chain. What it binds is unknown. These data are taken from a study of OX40 agonist ivuxolimab in advanced cancers. General study points: CD8+ T cells (on average) carried more expanded clones than CD4+ T cells. In the 0.1 to 3.0 mg/kg range, CD4+ and CD8+ blood T cells had expanded clonally by week 6.

This CDR3 contains 13 residues. V lost 9 bases and J lost 4, with 15 bases in between. CDR1 is MNHEY, CDR2 SVGAGI, per germline. Libraries were prepared by immunoSEQ multiplex PCR; TCRdb keeps only in-frame clonotypes and omits some of them. The table has about 58,000 clones, more than 80% seen once. Sampling of blood occurred at baseline, cycle 4 day 1, and cycle 7 day 1. The V and J genes are TRBV6-5 and TRBJ1-2; D unresolved. The sequence derives from an adult with an advanced solid tumor such as melanoma, head and neck, liver or kidney cancer. The sample here was CD4+ or CD8+ T cells sorted from blood, taken in a trial of the OX40 agonist ivuxolimab. The CDR3 DNA reads TGTGCCAGTACCGGATCCTGGGGCTATGGCTACACCTTC. This gives the protein CASTGSWGYGYTF.